The 32 T cell receptor beta chains listed next were all sequenced from one sample in a study of CD8+ T cells in alopecia areata. It was cDNA, reverse transcribed from extracted RNA, that served as the sequencing template. The repertoire was sequenced with immunoSEQ multiplex PCR; TCRdb's copy has only in-frame clones and lacks some. The sample records 34,000 or so clones, 55% being singletons. Sequenced sample: NKG2D-high CD8+ T cells sorted from blood. The receptors derive from a human donor with alopecia areata.

This chain's CDR3 is CASSSPGMGPNYGYTF. The CDR3 DNA follows: TGTGCCAGCAGCTCGCCGGGGATGGGGCCCAACTATGGCTACACCTTC. The gene calls are TRBV5-4 and TRBJ1-2; weak D call: TRBD1 (5 bases). CDR3 size: 16 residues. CDR1 and CDR2 (germline): SGHNT, YYREEE (reference sequence). Trimming left V 3 bases short and J 2 bases short, with 17 bases between.

The sample holds a few counts of this clone. The V and J genes are TRBV28 and TRBJ2-7, with unresolved D. Germline-derived CDR1 and CDR2 are MDHEN and SYDVKM. The V end was cut by 6 bases, the J end by 3 bases, with 9 bases between. The CDR3 has 12 amino acids. The CDR3 loop is CASRQAFYEQYF. The DNA for the CDR3 is TGTGCCAGCAGGCAGGCCTTCTACGAGCAGTACTTC.

This clone was detected only a few times. The J gene is TRBJ1-5, the V gene TRBV18; no firm D call. Germline assignment: CDR1 KGHSH and CDR2 LQKENI. CDR3 length equals 15 residues. Trimming removed 2 bases from V and 0 bases from J, with 8 bases in between. The CDR3 DNA reads TGTGCCAGCTCACCAGGGCCCTATAGCAATCAGCCCCAGCATTTT. Protein product: CASSPGPYSNQPQHF. The variable domain in full, with the rest retrieved from reference TRBV18 and TRBJ1-5, is NAGVMQNPRHLVRRRGQEARLRCSPMKGHSHVYWYRQLPEEGLKFMVYLQKENIIDESGMPKERFSAEFPKEGPSILRIQQVVRGDSAAYFCASSPGPYSNQPQHFGDGTRLSIL.

The J gene is TRBJ2-7, the V gene TRBV7-8, with 7 bases that match TRBD2. Germline trimming cut 1 base from V and 1 base from J; bases unmatched to any gene: 4. CDR1 is SGHVS, CDR2 FQNEAQ, per germline. The CDR3 contains 15 residues. The DNA of the CDR3 is TGTGCCAGCAGCTTAGGCGGGAGAGGATCCTACGAGCAGTACTTC. Its protein is CASSLGGRGSYEQYF.

V gene TRBV9 combines with J gene TRBJ2-7; D call uncertain. V lost 3 bases and J lost 3, with 4 bases in between. The CDR3 extends over 11 amino acids. Looked up from germline, CDR1 is SGDLS and CDR2 is YYNGEE. This chain's CDR3 is CASSAVYEQYF. The CDR3 nucleotides read TGTGCCAGCAGCGCCGTCTACGAGCAGTACTTC.

This clone was detected only once. The CDR3 sequence: CASSLAPQEVGGELFF. The CDR3 DNA reads as TGCGCCAGCAGCTTGGCCCCACAGGAGGTCGGCGGGGAGCTGTTTTTT. The J gene is TRBJ2-2, the V gene TRBV5-1; D could derive from TRBD1 or TRBD2 (5 bases each). Germline CDR1 SGHRS, CDR2 YFSETQ. This CDR3 comprises 16 residues. The germline V and J ends were trimmed by 0 bases and 7 bases, with 16 bases remaining between them. The full variable domain, in which reference TRBV5-1 and TRBJ2-2 provide the parts outside the CDR3, is KAGVTQTPRYLIKTRGQQVTLSCSPISGHRSVSWYQQTPGQGLQFLFEYFSETQRNKGNFPGRFSGRQFSNSRSEMNVSTLELGDSALYLCASSLAPQEVGGELFFGEGSRLTVL.

The rearrangement links TRBV5-1 to TRBJ2-7; D ambiguous. Trimming took 3 bases from V and 2 from J, leaving 6 bases between them. Germline lookup yields CDR1 SGHRS and CDR2 YFSETQ. CDR3 size: 12 residues. Here the CDR3 reads CASSCPTYEQYF. The CDR3 region has the DNA TGCGCCAGCAGCTGCCCGACCTACGAGCAGTACTTC.

The chain joins TRBV13 to TRBJ2-1; D remains unclear. Looked up from germline, CDR1 is PRHDT and CDR2 is FYEKMQ (reference sequence). The length of the CDR3 is 12 residues. Trimming shortened V by 6 bases and J by 11 bases, and 14 bases separated the two germline ends. The CDR3 DNA is TGTGCCAGCAGTGGGTTTGAAACCCAGCAGTTCTTC. Protein product: CASSGFETQQFF.

J is TRBJ1-1 and V is TRBV28, with 9 bases aligning to TRBD1. V lost 7 bases, J lost 4 bases, and 7 bases stayed unmatched. The germline gives CDR1 MDHEN, CDR2 SYDVKM. The CDR3 covers 14 residues. The CDR3 spells CASTRDRGATEAFF. CDR3 bases: TGTGCCAGCACTAGAGACAGGGGGGCCACTGAAGCTTTCTTT.

V and J are TRBV29-1 and TRBJ2-1, with no clear D. This CDR3 is built from 17 residues. Trimming left V 0 bases short and J 1 base short, with 16 bases between. In germline, CDR1 is SQVTM, CDR2 ANQGSEA. This CDR3 reads CSVEDPRGYDSYNEQFF. The CDR3 DNA sequence: TGCAGCGTTGAAGATCCCAGAGGCTATGATTCCTACAATGAGCAGTTCTTC.

This chain links TRBV5-1 with TRBJ2-1, with D maybe TRBD2 (6 bases). The CDR3 is 16 amino acids. CDR1 and CDR2 (germline): SGHRS, YFSETQ. Trimming removed 5 bases from V and 7 bases from J, with 22 bases in between. As DNA, the CDR3 is TGCGCCAGCAGTCCGACCTTGGCGGGGTTATTGAATGAGCAGTTCTTC. This translates into CASSPTLAGLLNEQFF.

The J gene is TRBJ1-5, the V gene TRBV7-9; no reliable D call. V shed 5 bases and J shed 2 bases, with 16 bases lying between them. CDR1 and CDR2 (germline): SEHNR, FQNEAQ (reference sequence). The CDR3 is 16 amino acids. CDR3 sequence: CASSPWAEAGNQPQHF. In nucleotides, the CDR3 is TGTGCCAGCAGCCCCTGGGCAGAAGCTGGCAATCAGCCCCAGCATTTT.

The rearrangement links TRBV9 to TRBJ2-3, with D possibly being TRBD2 (5 bases). V lost 0 bases to trimming and J lost 2 bases, with 13 bases between them. This CDR3 spans 16 amino acids. Germline V gives CDR1 SGDLS, CDR2 YYNGEE. The CDR3 sequence: CASSVVDFTSTDTQYF. CDR3 nucleotides: TGTGCCAGCAGCGTAGTGGACTTCACCTCCACAGATACGCAGTATTTT.

This clone was seen more than once but under ten times. The gene calls are TRBV5-1 and TRBJ2-7; 9 nucleotides agree with TRBD1. V shed 4 bases and J 2 bases; nucleotides not matched to a gene: 7. The CDR3 consists of 15 residues. Per germline, CDR1 SGHRS and CDR2 YFSETQ. CDR3 amino acids: CASSVRDRVPYEQYF. DNA of the CDR3: TGCGCCAGCAGCGTGAGGGACAGGGTTCCCTACGAGCAGTACTTC.

V gene TRBV7-9 combines with J gene TRBJ1-4, with D tentatively TRBD1 (5 bases). Trimming left V 5 bases short and J 5 bases short, with 15 bases between. The CDR3 contains 15 residues. The germline CDR1 and CDR2 sequences are SEHNR and FQNEAQ (reference sequence). The DNA for the CDR3 is TGTGCCAGCAGCCTCCCCGGGACGGGGAATGAAAAACTGTTTTTT. Translation gives CASSLPGTGNEKLFF.

The chain uses TRBV7-9 and TRBJ2-3, with a tentative D call TRBD1 (6 bases). Trimming stripped 1 base from V and 6 bases from J, with 11 bases between. CDR3 length: 14 amino acids. CDR1 and CDR2 (germline): SEHNR, FQNEAQ (reference sequence). CDR3 nucleotide sequence: TGTGCCAGCAGCTTAGGTTCAGGGGCGGATACGCAGTATTTT. It translates to CASSLGSGADTQYF. Together with reference TRBV7-9 and TRBJ2-3, the CDR3 gives the full variable domain: DTGVSQNPRHKITKRGQNVTFRCDPISEHNRLYWYRQTLGQGPEFLTYFQNEAQLEKSRLLSDRFSAERPKGSFSTLEIQRTEQGDSAMYLCASSLGSGADTQYFGPGTRLTVL.

The chain combines TRBV7-9 with TRBJ2-7, with a possible D match to TRBD2 (5 bases). Germline CDR1 reads SEHNR; CDR2 reads FQNEAQ (reference sequence). Trimming removed 3 bases from V and 5 bases from J, with 17 bases in between. The CDR3 loop spans 15 amino acids. For the CDR3, the DNA is TGTGCCAGCAGCTTCCCCGGGGAATACGGTAACGAGCAGTACTTC. Residues: CASSFPGEYGNEQYF.

This chain joins TRBV5-1 and TRBJ2-7, with 9 bases that match TRBD1. From germline, CDR1 is SGHRS and CDR2 YFSETQ. The CDR3 is 15 residues long. The V gene end was trimmed by 4 bases and the J gene end by 3 bases; junction bases not matched to a gene: 8. The CDR3 loop reads CASSQPGQGIYEQYF. The DNA of the CDR3 is TGCGCCAGCAGCCAACCAGGACAGGGGATCTACGAGCAGTACTTC.

The chain uses TRBV4-1 and TRBJ2-1; TRBD1 is a possible D gene (6 bases). Germline V gene lookup returns CDR1 MGHRA and CDR2 YSYEKL. Trimming took off 7 bases at V and 6 bases at J, with 13 bases between the two ends. The CDR3 loop spans 13 amino acids. The CDR3 region is CASTPTGRNEQFF. For the CDR3, the DNA is TGCGCCAGCACCCCAACAGGGCGCAATGAGCAGTTCTTC.

The gene calls are TRBV5-6 and TRBJ1-2, with 7 nucleotides matching TRBD1. CDR3 size: 15 residues. Germline loops: CDR1 SGHDT, CDR2 YYEEEE. V lost 4 bases, J lost 2 bases, and 8 bases stayed unmatched. CDR3 coding DNA: TGTGCCAGCAGCCCGGAGGGACAGAGAAACTATGGCTACACCTTC. This encodes CASSPEGQRNYGYTF.

This chain connects TRBV6-5 to TRBJ2-7; a possible D gene is TRBD2 (6 bases). Trimming stripped 5 bases from V and 3 bases from J, with 14 bases between. Germline V gene sequence: CDR1 MNHEY, CDR2 SVGAGI. CDR3 size: 14 residues. CDR3 sequence: CASSTGVEDYEQYF. In DNA, the CDR3 is TGTGCCAGCAGTACGGGGGTCGAGGACTACGAGCAGTACTTC.

V and J are TRBV14 and TRBJ2-6; the D is unclear. V was trimmed by 0 bases and J by 2 bases, leaving 8 bases between them. Looked up from germline, CDR1 is SGHDN and CDR2 is FVKESK. The CDR3 length is 16 residues. The CDR3 DNA sequence: TGTGCCAGCAGCCAAGAACGGGTTGCTGGGGCCAACGTCCTGACTTTC. Translating gives CASSQERVAGANVLTF.

This clone rates as medium-sized. The rearrangement links TRBV5-4 to TRBJ2-4, with 8 bases identical to TRBD1. V shed 3 bases and J 8 bases; nucleotides not matched to a gene: 10. The CDR3 contains 15 residues. The germline gives CDR1 SGHNT, CDR2 YYREEE (reference sequence). CDR3 protein: CASSSRQGSIDIQYF. The CDR3 DNA reads as TGTGCCAGCAGCTCCAGACAGGGGAGTATAGACATTCAGTACTTC.

This clone was observed a few times. This chain joins TRBV13 and TRBJ2-7; 10 nucleotides align to TRBD1. The CDR3 runs 15 residues. V lost 5 bases and J lost 4; bases outside the gene matches: 8. CDR1 is PRHDT, CDR2 FYEKMQ, per germline (reference sequence). CDR3 nucleotides: TGTGCCAGCAGCACCCGGGACAGGGGAAAGTACGAGCAGTACTTC. This encodes CASSTRDRGKYEQYF.

The chain is built from TRBV4-3 and TRBJ2-5; D unresolved. The CDR3 spans 19 residues. Looked up from germline, CDR1 is LGHNA and CDR2 is YSLEER. Trimming pared 0 bases from V and 4 bases from J, leaving 24 bases between. Here the CDR3 DNA reads TGCGCCAGCAGCCAAGATCCTGGGGATCCATTGCCTGGTGGAGAGACCCAGTACTTC. Its translation is CASSQDPGDPLPGGETQYF.

The V and J genes are TRBV6-5 and TRBJ2-1; a possible D gene is TRBD2 (5 bases). The V gene's germline CDR1 is MNHEY and CDR2 SVGAGI. This CDR3 has 15 amino acids. Trimming stripped 0 bases from V and 7 bases from J, with 13 bases between. CDR3 in amino acids: CASSYSRRLDNEQFF. The CDR3 nucleotides are TGTGCCAGCAGTTACTCTCGGAGGCTAGATAATGAGCAGTTCTTC.

This clone came up a few times. The chain links TRBV29-1 to TRBJ1-2; TRBD1 matches 7 bases. Germline V lookup: CDR1 SQVTM, CDR2 ANQGSEA. V was clipped by 5 bases and J by 4 bases; unmatched bases: 10. The CDR3 loop spans 14 amino acids. The CDR3 loop reads CSVRQGVGGYGYTF. The DNA for the CDR3 is TGCAGCGTTCGGCAGGGGGTAGGAGGCTATGGCTACACCTTC. The variable domain in full, with the rest retrieved from reference TRBV29-1 and TRBJ1-2, is SAVISQKPSRDICQRGTSLTIQCQVDSQVTMMFWYRQQPGQSLTLIATANQGSEATYESGFVIDKFPISRPNLTFSTLTVSNMSPEDSSIYLCSVRQGVGGYGYTFGSGTRLTVV.

This clone has a single count. This chain uses TRBV28 with TRBJ2-7; 7 nucleotides align to TRBD2. Germline CDR1 and CDR2: MDHEN and SYDVKM. This CDR3 is built from 14 residues. V gave up 7 bases and J gave up 3 bases; unmatched junction bases: 9. The chain's CDR3 is CASTPGLADYEQYF. Written as DNA, the CDR3 is TGTGCCAGCACCCCCGGCCTAGCGGACTACGAGCAGTACTTC.

This clone showed up just a few times. The rearrangement uses TRBV19 and TRBJ1-1; D is possibly TRBD1 (5 bases). V was clipped by 0 bases and J by 6 bases, with 14 bases between them. Germline V gene data show CDR1 as LNHDA and CDR2 as SQIVND (reference sequence). This CDR3 comprises 15 residues. The CDR3 reads CASSIDGGALPEAFF. In nucleotides, the CDR3 is TGTGCCAGTAGTATAGATGGCGGGGCGCTCCCTGAAGCTTTCTTT.

This clone was seen a handful of times. DNA of the CDR3: TGTGCCAGCAGCTACGGGACAGGGGAACACAATGAGCAGTTCTTC. It is translated as CASSYGTGEHNEQFF. This chain uses TRBV7-9 with TRBJ2-1; 10 bases match TRBD1. CDR1 SEHNR and CDR2 FQNEAQ come from the germline V gene (reference sequence). Trimming at V came to 4 bases and at J to 5 bases, leaving 5 bases not matched to a gene. This CDR3 has 15 residues.

The chain carries TRBV7-6 and TRBJ1-5, with a tentative D call TRBD1 (5 bases). CDR1 and CDR2 from the germline V gene are SGHVS and FNYEAQ. There are 15 residues in the CDR3. The V end lost 0 bases, the J end lost 4 bases, and 10 bases lay between the germline ends. In DNA form, the CDR3 reads TGTGCCAGCAGCTTAGCGGGGGGAAGTAATCAGCCCCAGCATTTT. Protein: CASSLAGGSNQPQHF.

The V call is TRBV30, the J call TRBJ2-5; D is perhaps TRBD1 or TRBD2 (5 bases each). Germline CDR1 GTSNPN, CDR2 SVGIG (reference sequence). The CDR3 extends over 15 amino acids. Trimming left V 5 bases short and J 8 bases short, with 24 bases between. This chain's CDR3 is CAWAKPDGARTTQYF. The CDR3 bases are TGTGCCTGGGCGAAGCCTGACGGGGCTCGGACTACCCAGTACTTC.